These 30 T cell receptor beta chains originate from one sample sequenced in a study of T cell clonotyping in hematopoietic cell transplantation. The table came from immunoSEQ multiplex PCR; TCRdb's copy has only in-frame clones and leaves some out. The table lists about 16,000 clones, about two thirds of them singletons. Sequencing was done on a sample of peripheral blood mononuclear cells. The receptor source for this set is a woman in her sixties or seventies in good health. Some clones in this sample may be carry-over from other donors' samples.

V and J are TRBV30 and TRBJ2-1; TRBD2 matches 8 bases. The CDR3 is 16 residues long. The junction had 13 bases not matched to a gene; V was cut back by 3 bases and J by 6 bases. Germline assignment: CDR1 GTSNPN and CDR2 SVGIG (reference sequence). CDR3 coding DNA: TGTGCCTGGAGGGGGGGTACGGGAGGGCCGGGCAATGAGCAGTTCTTC. Its protein is CAWRGGTGGPGNEQFF.

This clone came up once. The chain joins TRBV5-4 to TRBJ1-1, with unresolved D. Germline V gene sequence: CDR1 SGHNT, CDR2 YYREEE (reference sequence). The CDR3 contains 13 residues. V was pared by 3 bases and J by 4 bases, with 10 bases between. The CDR3 is CASSSTYGTEAFF. The CDR3 DNA sequence: TGTGCCAGCAGCTCCACATACGGCACTGAAGCTTTCTTT.

This clone was seen a few times. CDR3 region: CASSALGLSNQPQHF. CDR3 bases: TGTGCCAGCAGTGCGCTAGGGTTAAGCAATCAGCCCCAGCATTTT. The rearrangement uses TRBV2 and TRBJ1-5, with D uncertain. CDR3 size: 15 residues. Germline assignment: CDR1 SNHLY and CDR2 FYNNEI. V dropped 4 bases and J dropped 1 base, with 11 bases sitting between them.

The chain couples TRBV4-3 to TRBJ2-6; D tentatively reads TRBD1 or TRBD2 (5 bases each). Germline loops: CDR1 LGHNA, CDR2 YSLEER. CDR3 length: 15 residues. V lost 4 bases to trimming and J lost 2 bases, with 9 bases between them. The CDR3 coding sequence is TGCGCCAGCAGCCTAGGGACCGCTGGGGCCAACGTCCTGACTTTC. It translates to CASSLGTAGANVLTF.

This clone was picked up one time. This chain connects TRBV28 to TRBJ2-7; D possibly matches TRBD1 or TRBD2 (6 bases each). V lost 1 base to trimming and J lost 4 bases, with 14 bases between them. Germline V gene data show CDR1 as MDHEN and CDR2 as SYDVKM. The CDR3 is 15 residues long. DNA of the CDR3: TGTGCCAGCAGTTTATTGGGGGGCGATCTTTACGAGCAGTACTTC. The encoded protein is CASSLLGGDLYEQYF.

This chain connects TRBV19 to TRBJ1-6; no firm D call. The V end lost 3 bases, the J end lost 10 bases, and 13 bases lay between the germline ends. Germline CDR1 is LNHDA and CDR2 is SQIVND (reference sequence). The CDR3 covers 14 residues. CDR3 residues: CASSILGRGSPLHF. The DNA of the CDR3 is TGTGCCAGTAGTATTCTTGGCCGTGGATCACCCCTCCACTTT.

The chain has TRBV7-2 and TRBJ2-3; a possible D gene is TRBD2 (6 bases). Germline V gives CDR1 SGHTA, CDR2 FQGNSA. The CDR3 extends over 14 amino acids. V was trimmed by 5 bases and J by 5 bases, leaving 14 bases between them. The CDR3 sequence: CASSHRGTGDTQYF. The CDR3 coding sequence is TGTGCCAGCAGCCACCGCGGGACGGGAGATACGCAGTATTTT.

The chain links TRBV29-1 to TRBJ1-1, with D unresolved. Trimming took off 2 bases at V and 1 base at J, with 14 bases between the two ends. The CDR3 covers 15 residues. Germline lookup yields CDR1 SQVTM and CDR2 ANQGSEA. The CDR3, as DNA: TGCAGCGTTGAATCATTAGGCGCCCCGAACACTGAAGCTTTCTTT. It translates to CSVESLGAPNTEAFF. The full variable domain, rest sourced from reference TRBV29-1 and TRBJ1-1, is SAVISQKPSRDICQRGTSLTIQCQVDSQVTMMFWYRQQPGQSLTLIATANQGSEATYESGFVIDKFPISRPNLTFSTLTVSNMSPEDSSIYLCSVESLGAPNTEAFFGQGTRLTVV.

This clone was found a few times. The chain recombines TRBV28 with TRBJ2-5, with 9 bases matching TRBD1. The J call may be in error: the DNA end matches TRBJ2-7 better. CDR1 and CDR2 (germline): MDHEN, SYDVKM. CDR3 length: 13 amino acids. CDR3 protein: CASSVGQGYEQYF. As DNA, the CDR3 is TGTGCCAGCAGTGTGGGACAGGGCTACGAGCAGTACTTC.

This clone came up a few times. This chain connects TRBV28 to TRBJ1-6; D is ambiguous. CDR1 and CDR2 (germline): MDHEN, SYDVKM. The CDR3 sequence is 14 residues long. Trimming took off 7 bases at V and 11 bases at J, with 18 bases between the two ends. In DNA form, the CDR3 reads TGTGCCAGCACAAGAGGACTGTCGGTTGCACCCCTCCACTTT. As protein: CASTRGLSVAPLHF.

This chain uses TRBV2 with TRBJ1-6, with D perhaps matching TRBD1 (5 bases). The length of the CDR3 is 15 residues. CDR1 is SNHLY, CDR2 FYNNEI, per germline. V gave up 3 bases and J gave up 6 bases, with 12 bases separating them. The CDR3 sequence is CASSDLGRGNSPLHF. The CDR3 DNA sequence: TGTGCCAGCAGTGACCTGGGGCGCGGTAATTCACCCCTCCACTTT.

The chain employs TRBV25-1 and TRBJ2-3; 7 positions match TRBD2. CDR1 and CDR2 from the germline V gene are MGHDK and SYGVNS. The CDR3 has 14 residues. The J segment lost 5 bases and the V segment lost 5 bases, leaving 7 bases of the junction unmatched. As DNA, the CDR3 is TGTGCCAGCAGTCAAGGACGGGAGGTAGATACGCAGTATTTT. It specifies CASSQGREVDTQYF.

The chain carries TRBV4-3 and TRBJ1-1; weak D call: TRBD1 (6 bases). Trimming removed 0 bases at V and 4 bases at J, with 12 bases between. The germline V gene encodes CDR1 LGHNA and CDR2 YSLEER. The CDR3 runs 15 residues. CDR3 amino acids: CASSQDEGESTEAFF. CDR3 sequence (DNA): TGCGCCAGCAGCCAAGATGAGGGGGAAAGCACTGAAGCTTTCTTT.

The rearrangement joins TRBV7-3 to TRBJ2-5, with 10 nucleotides matching TRBD1. J was trimmed by 5 bases and V by 5 bases; bases with no gene match: 5. CDR3 length: 14 amino acids. Germline V gene data show CDR1 as SGHTA and CDR2 as FQGTGA. Here the CDR3 DNA reads TGTGCCAGCAGCATGACAGGGGGCAGGGAGACCCAGTACTTC. Protein product: CASSMTGGRETQYF.

The chain combines TRBV30 with TRBJ2-5; D gene ambiguous. The ends were cut back, 8 bases at V and 1 base at J, with 11 bases in the middle. The CDR3 has 12 amino acids. The germline CDR1 and CDR2 sequences are GTSNPN and SVGIG (reference sequence). The CDR3: CAGTFAQETQYF. The CDR3 DNA is TGTGCCGGCACCTTTGCCCAAGAGACCCAGTACTTC.

This chain joins TRBV30 and TRBJ2-5; 8 nucleotides line up with TRBD2. The CDR3 is 13 residues long. V shed 0 bases and J 5 bases; nucleotides not matched to a gene: 2. CDR1 and CDR2 from the germline V gene are GTSNPN and SVGIG (reference sequence). CDR3 DNA sequence: TGTGCCTGGAGTGTCGGGGGGGTGGAGACCCAGTACTTC. It is translated as CAWSVGGVETQYF.

The chain joins TRBV4-3 to TRBJ2-7; 10 bases agree with TRBD2. Germline values: CDR1 LGHNA, CDR2 YSLEER. This CDR3 is 17 amino acids long. J lost 6 bases, V lost 4 bases, and 15 bases had no gene match. The CDR3 DNA reads TGCGCCAGCAGCCCTTTTCCCCCGGCTAGCGGGAGATCCGAGCAGTACTTC. This codes for CASSPFPPASGRSEQYF.

The V and J genes are TRBV30 and TRBJ2-1; TRBD2 matches 11 bases. Germline CDR1 reads GTSNPN; CDR2 reads SVGIG (reference sequence). Losses at the gene ends were 2 bases for V and 7 bases for J; bases not matched to a gene: 4. The length of the CDR3 is 14 residues. The CDR3 is CAWSRTSGSNEQFF. The CDR3 nucleotides are TGTGCCTGGAGTCGCACTAGCGGGAGTAATGAGCAGTTCTTC. Filled out from reference TRBV30 and TRBJ2-1, the complete variable domain reads SQTIHQWPATLVQPVGSPLSLECTVEGTSNPNLYWYRQAAGRGLQLLFYSVGIGQISSEVPQNLSASRPQDRQFILSSKKLLLSDSGFYLCAWSRTSGSNEQFFGPGTRLTVL.

The chain uses TRBV29-1 and TRBJ2-3; 8 nucleotides line up with TRBD2. Germline loops: CDR1 SQVTM, CDR2 ANQGSEA. The CDR3 is made up of 15 amino acids. J was trimmed by 5 bases and V by 3 bases; bases with no gene match: 10. The CDR3 bases are TGCAGCGTTGATTTACGAGCGGGAGACATAGATACGCAGTATTTT. Its protein product is CSVDLRAGDIDTQYF.

In its sample, this clone was seen a few times. J is TRBJ2-1 and V is TRBV5-4; D is unresolved. The germline gives CDR1 SGHNT, CDR2 YYREEE (reference sequence). V was pared by 2 bases and J by 6 bases, with 3 bases between. The CDR3 length is 11 residues. The CDR3 spells CASSFSNEQFF. The CDR3 DNA reads as TGTGCCAGCAGCTTCTCCAATGAGCAGTTCTTC.

The CDR3 DNA is TGTGCCAGCAGCGAAGCCAGGCTCTATGGCTACACCTTC. It translates to CASSEARLYGYTF. The chain carries TRBV5-4 and TRBJ1-2; no clear D gene. The CDR3 consists of 13 residues. The germline V and J ends were trimmed by 4 bases and 4 bases, with 11 bases remaining between them. Germline V gives CDR1 SGHNT, CDR2 YYREEE (reference sequence). Variable domain in full (rest from reference TRBV5-4 and TRBJ1-2): ETGVTQSPTHLIKTRGQQVTLRCSSQSGHNTVSWYQQALGQGPQFIFQYYREEENGRGNFPPRFSGLQFPNYSSELNVNALELDDSALYLCASSEARLYGYTFGSGTRLTVV.

The V and J genes are TRBV6-5 and TRBJ1-2; 11 bases are shared with TRBD1. Germline V gives CDR1 MNHEY, CDR2 SVGAGI. The CDR3 spans 14 residues. V lost 6 bases to trimming and J lost 5 bases; unmatched junction nucleotides: 5. Here the CDR3 reads CASSRDRGSYGYTF. The CDR3 DNA follows: TGTGCCAGCAGCAGGGACAGGGGGTCTTATGGCTACACCTTC.

The chain recombines TRBV25-1 with TRBJ2-5, with D perhaps matching TRBD2 (6 bases). From germline, CDR1 is MGHDK and CDR2 SYGVNS. Trimming removed 3 bases at V and 5 bases at J, with 13 bases between. This CDR3 is built from 14 residues. The CDR3 DNA follows: TGTGCCAGCAGTGAGGTCGGACTACAGGAGACCCAGTACTTC. Its translation: CASSEVGLQETQYF. The whole variable domain, filled in from reference TRBV25-1 and TRBJ2-5, reads EADIYQTPRYLVIGTGKKITLECSQTMGHDKMYWYQQDPGMELHLIHYSYGVNSTEKGDLSSESTVSRIRTEHFPLTLESARPSHTSQYLCASSEVGLQETQYFGPGTRLLVL.

The rearrangement uses TRBV6-5 and TRBJ2-7; D might be TRBD2 (7 bases). The CDR3 runs to 15 residues. The germline gives CDR1 MNHEY, CDR2 SVGAGI. V lost 1 base to trimming and J lost 5 bases, with 15 bases between them. CDR3: CASSYWGGRVNEQYF. CDR3 bases: TGTGCCAGCAGTTACTGGGGGGGCAGGGTGAACGAGCAGTACTTC.

CDR3 loop: CASSLGSYRQGRYEQYF. As DNA, the CDR3 is TGTGCCAGCAGCTTAGGCTCCTACCGACAGGGGAGGTACGAGCAGTACTTC. This chain joins TRBV11-1 and TRBJ2-7; 8 bases are shared with TRBD1. The length of the CDR3 is 17 residues. Germline loops: CDR1 SGHAT, CDR2 FQDESV (reference sequence). Unmatched junction bases numbered 12, after V lost 1 base and J lost 4 bases.

V usage is TRBV5-6 and J usage is TRBJ1-6; D is unclear. With 0 bases removed from V and 0 bases from J, the gap between germline ends came to 7 bases. The germline gives CDR1 SGHDT, CDR2 YYEEEE. The CDR3 length is 16 residues. The CDR3 loop reads CASSLEVSSYNSPLHF. The CDR3 nucleotides read TGTGCCAGCAGCTTGGAGGTTAGCTCCTATAATTCACCCCTCCACTTT.

This clone was seen only a few times. The V gene is TRBV6-6, the J gene TRBJ1-6, with a tentative D call TRBD1 (5 bases). The CDR3 runs to 15 residues. Germline-derived CDR1 and CDR2 are MNHNY and SVGAGI (reference sequence). V lost 2 bases and J 7 bases, leaving 12 bases between the germline ends. In nucleotides, the CDR3 is TGTGCCAGCAGTTACCGTTCAGGGAGGAATTCACCCCTCCACTTT. Its protein is CASSYRSGRNSPLHF.

This clone has just a few counts. The chain couples TRBV2 to TRBJ2-5; D not certain. V was cut by 5 bases and J by 3 bases, with 7 bases left in between. The CDR3 extends over 12 amino acids. Germline-derived CDR1 and CDR2 are SNHLY and FYNNEI. CDR3 sequence: CASSLVEETQYF. CDR3 in DNA: TGTGCCAGCAGTCTGGTCGAAGAGACCCAGTACTTC.

This clone was detected only a few times. The chain couples TRBV7-2 to TRBJ1-2, with 10 bases matching TRBD1. The CDR3 is 13 amino acids. With 5 bases clipped from V and 6 bases from J, the junction kept 3 bases outside the gene matches. In germline, CDR1 is SGHTA, CDR2 FQGNSA. The CDR3 nucleotides read TGTGCCAGCAGCGTGACAGGGGGCGATGGCTACACCTTC. Residues: CASSVTGGDGYTF.

V and J are TRBV9 and TRBJ2-2; a possible D gene is TRBD2 (5 bases). The germline gives CDR1 SGDLS, CDR2 YYNGEE. CDR3 length: 15 residues. V was trimmed by 5 bases and J by 3 bases, leaving 14 bases between them. CDR3 nucleotides: TGTGCCAGCAGAAAGGGCGGGTTAGACACCGGGGAGCTGTTTTTT. This translates into CASRKGGLDTGELFF.